This T cell receptor (beta chain) was captured in a study of T cells in Graves' hyperthyroidism and ophthalmopathy. Regarding the study as a whole: Ophthalmopathy was identified by the model a median around 6.3 months ahead of onset.

The CDR3 has 15 amino acids. Germline CDR1 reads MGHDK; CDR2 reads SYGVNS. V dropped 1 base and J dropped 8 bases, with 14 bases sitting between them. It was RNA transcripts that yielded the amplified TCR beta CDR3 regions. HTBI primers were used for first-round RT-PCR of the TCR CDR3. From the multiplex PCR reads, TCRdb called clonotypes with MiXCR, one entry per CDR3 protein. Of a few hundred thousand distinct CDR3 sequences in the sample, less than 15% were seen once. Every diagnosis used clinical symptoms, serum thyroxine and TRAb, thyroid ultrasound and orbital computed tomography. A note on this clonotype: Its antigen is as yet unknown.

This TCR came from a woman in her 40s with Graves' hyperthyroidism. Sequences were obtained from blood. The chain carries TRBV25-1 and TRBJ1-4, with unresolved D. The CDR3 sequence is CASSESILLGEKLFF. CDR3 DNA sequence: TGTGCCAGCAGTGAATCTATTCTCCTCGGGGAAAAACTGTTTTTT.